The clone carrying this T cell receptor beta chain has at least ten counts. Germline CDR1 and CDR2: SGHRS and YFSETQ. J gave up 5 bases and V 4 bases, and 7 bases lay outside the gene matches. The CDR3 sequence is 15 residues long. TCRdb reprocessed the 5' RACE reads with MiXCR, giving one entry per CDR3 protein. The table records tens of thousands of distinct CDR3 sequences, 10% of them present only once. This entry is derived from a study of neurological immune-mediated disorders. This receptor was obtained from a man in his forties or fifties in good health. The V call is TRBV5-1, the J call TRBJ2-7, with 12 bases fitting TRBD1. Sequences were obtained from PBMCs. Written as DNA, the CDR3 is TGCGCCAGCAGCCTGGGGGACAGGGGGCTCAACGAGCAGTACTTC. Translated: CASSLGDRGLNEQYF. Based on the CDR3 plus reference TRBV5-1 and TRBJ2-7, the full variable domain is KAGVTQTPRYLIKTRGQQVTLSCSPISGHRSVSWYQQTPGQGLQFLFEYFSETQRNKGNFPGRFSGRQFSNSRSEMNVSTLELGDSALYLCASSLGDRGLNEQYFGPGTRLTVT.